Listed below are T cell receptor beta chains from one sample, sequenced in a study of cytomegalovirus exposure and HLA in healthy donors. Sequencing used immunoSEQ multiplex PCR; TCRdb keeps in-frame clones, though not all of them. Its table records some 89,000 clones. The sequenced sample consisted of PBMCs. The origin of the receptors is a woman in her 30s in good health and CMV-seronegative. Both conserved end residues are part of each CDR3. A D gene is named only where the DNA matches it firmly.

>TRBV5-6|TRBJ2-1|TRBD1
TGTGCCAGCAGCTGGACAGGGGACTCCTACAATGAGCAGTTCTTC
CASSWTGDSYNEQFF
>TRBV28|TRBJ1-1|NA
TGTGCCAGCAGCGACAGTAGTTGGGCGGCAGCTTTCTTT
CASSDSSWAAAFF
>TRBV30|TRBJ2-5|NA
TGTGCCTGGAGTATCCAGGGATTGGAGACCCAGTACTTC
CAWSIQGLETQYF
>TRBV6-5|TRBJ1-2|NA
TGTGCCAGCAGAAAGGGGGACTATGGCTACACCTTC
CASRKGDYGYTF
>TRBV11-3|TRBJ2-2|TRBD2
TGTGCCAGCAGCTTAGGGGCTAGCGGTTGGAACACCGGGGAGCTGTTTTTT
CASSLGASGWNTGELFF
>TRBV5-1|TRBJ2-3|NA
TGCGCCAGCAGCTCCGAGCGGCAAAGCACAGATACGCAGTATTTT
CASSSERQSTDTQYF
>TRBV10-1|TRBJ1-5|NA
TGCGCCAGCAGTCCCCCCGGGGGGGATAGCAATCAGCCCCAGCATTTT
CASSPPGGDSNQPQHF
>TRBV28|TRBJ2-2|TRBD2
TGTGCCAGCAGTTCAGGGGCGGGGGGGCCGGACACCGGGGAGCTGTTTTTT
CASSSGAGGPDTGELFF
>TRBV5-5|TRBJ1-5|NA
TGTGCCAGCAGCCGCCGAGGGATAAGGGGGACTCAGCCCCAGCATTTT
CASSRRGIRGTQPQHF
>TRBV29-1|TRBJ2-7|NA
TGCAGCGTTGAGTGGGGCCCTGCCTACGAGCAGTACTTC
CSVEWGPAYEQYF
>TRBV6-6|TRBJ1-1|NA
TGTGCCAGCAGTTACTCGGGGGGGAGAGGAGGTGAAGCTTTCTTT
CASSYSGGRGGEAFF
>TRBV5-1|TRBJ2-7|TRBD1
TGCGCCAGCAGCTTGGGACAGGGGATGAACTACGAGCAGTACTTC
CASSLGQGMNYEQYF
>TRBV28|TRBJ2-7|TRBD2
TGTGCCAGCAGAACTAGCGGAAACGAGCAGTACTTC
CASRTSGNEQYF
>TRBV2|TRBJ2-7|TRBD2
TGTGCCAGCAGGTGGGCTAGCGGGAGTGGGGAGCAGTACTTC
CASRWASGSGEQYF
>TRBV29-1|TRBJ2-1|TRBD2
TGCAGCGTTGAAGCAGAGACTAGCGGGGTCTACAATGAGCAGTTCTTC
CSVEAETSGVYNEQFF
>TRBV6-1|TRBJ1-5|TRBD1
TGTGCCAGCAGGACGGGACAGGCCCTTGCTCAGCCCCAGCATTTT
CASRTGQALAQPQHF
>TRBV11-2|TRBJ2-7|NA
TGTGCCAGCAGTTCTCCTGACGGATACTACTCCTACGAGCAGTACTTC
CASSSPDGYYSYEQYF
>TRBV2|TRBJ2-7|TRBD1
TGTGCCGGCAGGGACAGGGAAATTCAGTACGACGAGCAGTACTTC
CAGRDREIQYDEQYF
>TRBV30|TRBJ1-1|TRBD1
TGTGCCTGGAATGCAGGGGGCATGAACACTGAAGCTTTCTTT
CAWNAGGMNTEAFF
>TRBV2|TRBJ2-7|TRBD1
TGTGCCAGCAGTGAAGACCCCAGGGGGTACGAGCAGTACTTC
CASSEDPRGYEQYF
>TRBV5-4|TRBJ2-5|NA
TGTGCCAGCAGCTCCGACGGAGCCACCCAAGAGACCCAGTACTTC
CASSSDGATQETQYF
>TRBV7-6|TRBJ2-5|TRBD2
TGTGCCAGCAGCTCACCCCGGGGGCGGGAGGCCCCCTTGGGCCAGTACTTC
CASSSPRGREAPLGQYF
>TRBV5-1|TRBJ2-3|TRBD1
TGCGCCAGCAGCTCACAGGGGGCTGGCACAGATACGCAGTATTTT
CASSSQGAGTDTQYF
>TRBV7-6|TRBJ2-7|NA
TGTGCCAGCAGCTCCGGTCGATACGAGCAGTACTTC
CASSSGRYEQYF
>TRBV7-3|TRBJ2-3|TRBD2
TGTGCCAGCAGCAGGAGTAGCGGGGGGGCCACAGATACGCAGTATTTT
CASSRSSGGATDTQYF
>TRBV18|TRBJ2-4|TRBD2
TGTGCCAGCTCCCTGTTACCGGGACTATGGGGGGACATTCAGTACTTC
CASSLLPGLWGDIQYF
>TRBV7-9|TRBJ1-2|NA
TGTGCCAGCAGCTTAGAAAGGCGGGGCTACACCTTC
CASSLERRGYTF
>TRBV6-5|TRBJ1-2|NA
TGTGCCAGCAGTTACGGCTCAGTGAACTATGGCTACACCTTC
CASSYGSVNYGYTF
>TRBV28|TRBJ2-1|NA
TGTGCCACCACTTGGGGGGTTGGGGGTGAGCAGTTCTTC
CATTWGVGGEQFF
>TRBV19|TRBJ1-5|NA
TGTGCCAGTAGTATAAGAGGGTGGAATCAGCCCCAGCATTTT
CASSIRGWNQPQHF
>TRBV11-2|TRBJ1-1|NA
TGTGCCAGCAGCTTTAGGGCGGGGAACACTGAAGCTTTCTTT
CASSFRAGNTEAFF
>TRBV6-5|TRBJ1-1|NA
TGTGCCAGCAGGCGGGGACGGGACACTGAAGCTTTCTTT
CASRRGRDTEAFF
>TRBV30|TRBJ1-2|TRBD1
TGTGCCTGGAACCCCGGGACAGGGGGCGGTGGCTACACCTTC
CAWNPGTGGGGYTF
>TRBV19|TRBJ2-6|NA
TGTGCCAGTAGTACCTTTACGGACAGCATTGAGGGGGCCAACGTCCTGACTTTC
CASSTFTDSIEGANVLTF
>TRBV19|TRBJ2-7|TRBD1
TGTGCCAGTAGTTTACAGGGGAGCTCCTACGAGCAGTACTTC
CASSLQGSSYEQYF
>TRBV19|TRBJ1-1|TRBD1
TGTGCCAGTAGTAAGGGACAGGGGATCACTGAAGCTTTCTTT
CASSKGQGITEAFF
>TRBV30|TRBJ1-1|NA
TGTGCCTGGATTCAGGGGCGTGAAGCTTTCTTT
CAWIQGREAFF
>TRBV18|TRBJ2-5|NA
TGTGCCAGCTCACCAGGCAGGGGCCGAGAGACCCAGTACTTC
CASSPGRGRETQYF
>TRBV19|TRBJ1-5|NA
TGTGCCAGTAGTATCTTGGCAGGGAACAATCAGCCCCAGCATTTT
CASSILAGNNQPQHF
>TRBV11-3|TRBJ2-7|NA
TGTGCCAGCAGCTCCAGCGCCCACCCCCCCTACGAGCAGTACTTC
CASSSSAHPPYEQYF
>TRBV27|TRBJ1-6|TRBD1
TGTGCCAGCAGTCACCGGGACAGGTATTCACCCCTCCACTTT
CASSHRDRYSPLHF
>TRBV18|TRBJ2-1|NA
TGTGCCAGCTCACCACCCCTCGGTGCAGGGGCTGAGCAGTTCTTC
CASSPPLGAGAEQFF
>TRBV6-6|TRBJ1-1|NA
TGTGCCAGCAGTTACGGGCCCCGGAACACTGAAGCTTTCTTT
CASSYGPRNTEAFF
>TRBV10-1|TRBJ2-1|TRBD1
TGCGCCAGCAGTGGTTTAACAGGGGGCACGACGTTCTTC
CASSGLTGGTTFF
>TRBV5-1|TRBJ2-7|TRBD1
TGCGCCAGCAGCTTGGAAGACAGGGGCAGCTACGAGCAGTACTTC
CASSLEDRGSYEQYF
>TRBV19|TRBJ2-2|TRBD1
TGTGCCAGTAGTGTCCCGAGACAGGGGAACACCGGGGAGCTGTTTTTT
CASSVPRQGNTGELFF
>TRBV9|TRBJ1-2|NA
TGTGCCAGCAGCGTAGGCGCGGGAGGCGGCTATGGCTACACCTTC
CASSVGAGGGYGYTF
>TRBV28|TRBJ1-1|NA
TGTGCCAGCGGCGGTCGTGGAGGCGAGGAAGCTTTCTTT
CASGGRGGEEAFF
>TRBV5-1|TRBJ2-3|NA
TGCGCCAGCAGCTATGGTACGAGGCAAGATACGCAGTATTTT
CASSYGTRQDTQYF
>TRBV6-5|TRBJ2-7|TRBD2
TGTGCCAGCAGTCCATTCATAGCGGGGACCTACGAGCAGTACTTC
CASSPFIAGTYEQYF
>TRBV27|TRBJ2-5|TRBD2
TGTGCCAGCAAGGGCGGGGGGGCCAGAGAGACCCAGTACTTC
CASKGGGARETQYF
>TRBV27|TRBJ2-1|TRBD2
TGTGCCAGCAGTCCGAGGCGGGAGGGGTACAATGAGCAGTTCTTC
CASSPRREGYNEQFF
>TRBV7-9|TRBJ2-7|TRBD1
TGTGCCAGCAGGCCACAGGGGGAATTTCACTACGAGCAGTACTTC
CASRPQGEFHYEQYF
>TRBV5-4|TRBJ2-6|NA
TGTGCCAGCAGCCCGCACGGGGGTAAGCTCTCTGGGGCCAACGTCCTGACTTTC
CASSPHGGKLSGANVLTF
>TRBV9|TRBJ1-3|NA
TGTGCCAGCAGCGAACTTACTTCCTCTGGAAACACCATATATTTT
CASSELTSSGNTIYF
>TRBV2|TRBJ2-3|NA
TGTGCCAGCAGTGTGGGGCCTGCCACGCAGTATTTT
CASSVGPATQYF
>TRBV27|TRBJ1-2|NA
TGTGCCAGCAGTTTAACACAGGGCTATGGCTACACCTTC
CASSLTQGYGYTF
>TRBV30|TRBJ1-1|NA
TGTGCCTGGATCGGGTACACTGAAGCTTTCTTT
CAWIGYTEAFF
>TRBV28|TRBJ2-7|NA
TGTGCCACGACCCAGGGGAATCGCCCTCCCTACGAGCAGTACTTC
CATTQGNRPPYEQYF
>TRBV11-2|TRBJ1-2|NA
TGTGCCAGCACCCCCGCACTCAACTATGGCTACACCTTC
CASTPALNYGYTF